This T cell receptor beta chain originates from a study of shared clonotypes between healthy human individuals. This clone was detected only once. Germline V gives CDR1 SGHTA, CDR2 FQGTGA. This CDR3 spans 15 amino acids. V shed 5 bases, J shed 5 bases, and the junction held 9 bases outside the gene matches. Only in-frame clones appear in the TCRdb table, and some are missing; sequencing was by immunoSEQ multiplex PCR. The sample holds approximately 2,300,000 clones, 92% seen once. The sample comprised naive CD4+ T cells from PBMCs. The subset was: CD45RA+ positively selected. The genes are TRBV7-3 and TRBJ2-1; 7 bases are shared with TRBD1. This TCR was sampled from a man between 18 and 29 years old in good health. Some clones in this sample may be carry-over from other donors' samples. This CDR3 reads CASSQEGGANNEQFF. As DNA, the CDR3 is TGTGCCAGCAGCCAAGAAGGGGGCGCGAACAATGAGCAGTTCTTC.